The 11 T cell receptor beta chains listed next were all sequenced from one sample in a study of vaccination effects on CD4 cells after COVID-19. TCRdb keeps only in-frame clones here, not all; method: immunoSEQ multiplex PCR. The table includes more than 55,000 clones, around 84% detected once. These receptors are not linked to any known antigen. Isolation of CD4+ T cells took place after 10 days of culture. Participants completed two doses of the BNT162b2 or mRNA-1273 vaccine. Sequenced material: CD4+ T cells from PBMCs cultured without peptide, taken after COVID-19 vaccination. The receptor source for this set is a human donor who received a COVID-19 vaccine.

The chain joins TRBV18 to TRBJ2-5, with D possibly being TRBD2 (6 bases). This CDR3 has 14 residues. Trimming cost V 6 bases and J 2 bases, with 13 bases left between them. In germline, CDR1 is KGHSH, CDR2 LQKENI. CDR3 DNA: TGTGCCAGCTCTCCCCGGGACTCACAAGAGACCCAGTACTTC. Translated: CASSPRDSQETQYF.

The chain carries TRBV2 and TRBJ1-2; D unresolved. The V gene's germline CDR1 is SNHLY and CDR2 FYNNEI. The CDR3 consists of 13 residues. Trimming shortened V by 4 bases and J by 5 bases, and 11 bases separated the two germline ends. CDR3 sequence reads: CASSASEGYGYTF. The CDR3 nucleotides read TGTGCCAGCAGTGCCTCTGAAGGGTATGGCTACACCTTC.

This clone came up once. This chain connects TRBV1 to TRBJ2-7; TRBD2, the table's D call, was not compared with the DNA. TRBV1 is designated a pseudogene. The CDR3 has 16 residues. The CDR3 coding sequence is TGCACCAGCAGCCACATGGGGGGGGGCCAGCCCTACGAGCAGTACTTC. Its translation: CTSSHMGGGQPYEQYF.

This chain connects TRBV2 to TRBJ1-1, with 7 bases matching TRBD1. CDR3 length equals 14 residues. The trim removed 6 bases at V and 1 base at J, leaving 5 bases unmatched. Germline V gene lookup returns CDR1 SNHLY and CDR2 FYNNEI. DNA of the CDR3: TGTGCCAGCAGGAACAGGGGAGGGAACACTGAAGCTTTCTTT. Its protein product is CASRNRGGNTEAFF.

The table lists this clone with a few counts. The chain employs TRBV7-9 and TRBJ1-1, with TRBD1 matching 10 bases. CDR3 length: 14 residues. The germline V gene has CDR1 SEHNR and CDR2 FQNEAQ (reference sequence). V was clipped by 1 base and J by 4 bases; unmatched bases: 0. The CDR3 DNA follows: TGTGCCAGCAGCTTAGGACAGGGGGCCACTGAAGCTTTCTTT. Translated: CASSLGQGATEAFF. Supplemented by reference TRBV7-9 and TRBJ1-1, the full variable domain reads DTGVSQNPRHKITKRGQNVTFRCDPISEHNRLYWYRQTLGQGPEFLTYFQNEAQLEKSRLLSDRFSAERPKGSFSTLEIQRTEQGDSAMYLCASSLGQGATEAFFGQGTRLTVV.

The chain combines TRBV2 with TRBJ2-5; 7 bases fit TRBD1. After removal of 10 bases from V and 5 bases from J, the junction contained 13 bases not matched to a gene. Germline assignment: CDR1 SNHLY and CDR2 FYNNEI. The CDR3 spans 14 residues. The CDR3 protein is CATPGRQGMETQYF. CDR3 DNA: TGTGCCACCCCAGGCCGACAGGGAATGGAGACCCAGTACTTC.

The chain employs TRBV7-8 and TRBJ1-1; 10 nucleotides match TRBD1. CDR3 length equals 15 residues. V dropped 5 bases and J dropped 6; count of bases not matched to a gene: 9. Germline CDR1 reads SGHVS; CDR2 reads FQNEAQ. CDR3 sequence: CASSTRGQGKAEAFF. The DNA of the CDR3 is TGTGCCAGCAGCACTAGGGGACAGGGGAAAGCTGAAGCTTTCTTT.

V and J are TRBV6-6 and TRBJ1-3; D gene ambiguous. The CDR3 sequence is 14 residues long. Germline V gene sequence: CDR1 MNHNY, CDR2 SVGAGI (reference sequence). The germline V and J ends were trimmed by 6 bases and 4 bases, with 13 bases remaining between them. The CDR3 DNA sequence: TGTGCCAGCAGCTCCCCCGGGGTAGGAAACACCATATATTTT. It translates to CASSSPGVGNTIYF.

Notes on this clone: Other DNA sequences in this specimen translate into the identical CDR3. This chain uses TRBV28 with TRBJ2-7, with D tentatively TRBD1 or TRBD2 (6 bases each). Trimming took off 6 bases at V and 3 bases at J, with 12 bases between the two ends. CDR3 size: 13 residues. The germline CDR1 and CDR2 sequences are MDHEN and SYDVKM. DNA for the CDR3: TGTGCCAGCAGGGGGGGACAAAGCTACGAGCAGTACTTC. Translated: CASRGGQSYEQYF. The whole variable domain, filled in from reference TRBV28 and TRBJ2-7, reads DVKVTQSSRYLVKRTGEKVFLECVQDMDHENMFWYRQDPGLGLRLIYFSYDVKMKEKGDIPEGYSVSREKKERFSLILESASTNQTSMYLCASRGGQSYEQYFGPGTRLTVT.

The chain links TRBV11-2 to TRBJ2-5, with D uncertain. In germline, CDR1 is SGHAT, CDR2 FQNNGV. Trimming removed 3 bases from V and 1 base from J, with 12 bases in between. CDR3 length: 15 residues. CDR3 sequence reads: CASSFDRRTQETQYF. The CDR3 DNA sequence: TGTGCCAGCAGCTTTGACCGCCGGACCCAAGAGACCCAGTACTTC.

The chain joins TRBV6-5 to TRBJ2-3, with D perhaps matching TRBD1 or TRBD2 (5 bases each). This CDR3 comprises 13 residues. Germline assignment: CDR1 MNHEY and CDR2 SVGAGI. V was shortened by 6 bases and J by 6 bases, with 13 bases between the two germline ends. Here the CDR3 DNA reads TGTGCCAGCAGGGCCCCGGGGCTGGATACGCAGTATTTT. Its translation: CASRAPGLDTQYF.